What follows are 21 T cell receptor beta chains derived from one specimen sequenced in a study of read filtering for tumor transcriptome and immune sequencing. Molecular barcoded adaptors covering alpha/delta and beta/gamma chains were used on 400 ng RNA. From the reads, TCRdb called clonotypes with MiXCR, one entry per CDR3 protein. The sample yields tens of thousands of distinct CDR3 sequences, roughly 14% seen once. Sequencing input: a population of CD138-negative cells sorted from bone marrow. The receptors originated from a donor at least 40 years old with multiple myeloma.

At least ten counts were recorded for this clonotype. This chain connects TRBV20-1 to TRBJ1-5; no firm D call. V was clipped by 3 bases and J by 1 base, with 10 bases between them. This CDR3 comprises 14 residues. The germline gives CDR1 DFQATT, CDR2 SNEGSKA (reference sequence). The DNA of the CDR3 is TGCAGTGCTAGTAAGGGTGGGAGCAATCAGCCCCAGCATTTT. Its translation is CSASKGGSNQPQHF.

The table lists this clonotype with many counts. The junction shows a germline mismatch at one end, possibly a read error. The chain has TRBV12-3 or TRBV12-4 and TRBJ1-1; TRBD1 matches 7 bases. The CDR3 runs to 11 residues. CDR3 sequence (DNA): TGTGCCAGCAGGCACAGGGGTGAAGCCTTCTTT. Its translation is CASRHRGEAFF.

Points on this clonotype: A clone one base away is much larger, so this may be a read error. This rearrangement joins TRBV29-1 to TRBJ2-7; tentatively, D is TRBD2 (5 bases). The CDR3 contains 12 residues. The germline V gene has CDR1 SQVTM and CDR2 ANQGSEA. Here the CDR3 reads CSVNHGGYEQCF. The CDR3 DNA sequence: TGCAGCGTGAACCACGGCGGGTACGAGCAGTGCTTC.

This clonotype was detected only a few times. The CDR3 nucleotides are TGTGCCAGCAGTTTAAACAGGATCTCTGGAAACACCATATATTTT. Residues: CASSLNRISGNTIYF. The chain carries TRBV27 and TRBJ1-3, with D tentatively TRBD1 (5 bases). V was shortened by 2 bases and J by 0 bases, with 8 bases between the two germline ends. The germline V gene has CDR1 MNHEY and CDR2 SMNVEV (reference sequence). This CDR3 region has 15 residues.

The table lists this clonotype with many counts. V and J are TRBV6-1 and TRBJ2-1; D remains unclear. Trimming took off 6 bases at V and 6 bases at J, with 12 bases between the two ends. The germline V gene encodes CDR1 MNHNS and CDR2 SASEGT. CDR3 size: 13 residues. This CDR3 reads CASSLDETNEQFF. DNA of the CDR3: TGTGCCAGCAGCCTGGACGAAACCAATGAGCAGTTCTTC.

This clonotype occurred many times. The J gene is TRBJ1-1, the V gene TRBV30, with D possibly TRBD1 on 5 matching bases. CDR3 size: 16 residues. Germline CDR1 reads GTSNPN; CDR2 reads SVGIG (reference sequence). V dropped 2 bases and J dropped 2 bases, with 18 bases sitting between them. The CDR3 nucleotides are TGTGCCTGGAGTTCGTGGGGCACCGCAGGAAACACTGAAGCTTTCTTT. It is translated as CAWSSWGTAGNTEAFF.

This clonotype was observed many times. The DNA for the CDR3 is TGTGCCAGCAGTGCAAGGACAGGGATGAGTGAAGCTTTCTTT. This translates into CASSARTGMSEAFF. The chain employs TRBV11-2 and TRBJ1-1, with 8 bases that match TRBD1. J gave up 7 bases and V 6 bases, and 10 bases lay outside the gene matches. In germline, CDR1 is SGHAT, CDR2 FQNNGV. This CDR3 has 14 amino acids.

This clonotype was counted many times. V gene TRBV7-9 combines with J gene TRBJ1-1; TRBD1 matches 7 bases. CDR3 size: 16 residues. The ends lost 6 bases at V and 4 bases at J; junction bases unmatched: 14. CDR1 is SEHNR, CDR2 FQNEAQ, per germline (reference sequence). The CDR3 nucleotides read TGTGCCAGCAGACAAAGGGCAGGGGGAATAGGCACTGAAGCTTTCTTT. It translates to CASRQRAGGIGTEAFF.

In its sample, this clonotype was seen many times. This chain links TRBV5-1 with TRBJ2-2; TRBD2 matches 11 bases. J was trimmed by 6 bases and V by 3 bases; bases with no gene match: 4. Germline V gene sequence: CDR1 SGHRS, CDR2 YFSETQ. The CDR3 contains 15 residues. CDR3 nucleotides: TGCGCCAGCAGCTATCTAGCGGGAGGCGCCGGGGAGCTGTTTTTT. It codes for CASSYLAGGAGELFF.

Only a few counts were recorded for this clonotype. The V gene is TRBV10-3, the J gene TRBJ1-2, with 8 bases fitting TRBD1. Germline V gene lookup returns CDR1 ENHRY and CDR2 SYGVKD. This CDR3 contains 16 residues. V was pared by 10 bases and J by 4 bases, with 17 bases of the junction left unmatched. CDR3: CATGVDPDRGGYGYTF. Written as DNA, the CDR3 is TGTGCCACCGGAGTGGACCCAGACAGGGGTGGCTATGGCTACACCTTC.

On this clonotype: Being one base from a much bigger clone, this may be a read error. The V gene is TRBV7-3, the J gene TRBJ1-1, with D hard to call. Germline V lookup: CDR1 SGHTA, CDR2 FQGTGA. The CDR3 is 13 residues long. This CDR3 reads CASSLVRNAEAFF. DNA of the CDR3: TGTGCCAGCAGCTTAGTAAGGAACGCTGAAGCTTTCTTT.

This clonotype was counted many times. This sequence joins TRBV20-1 and TRBJ2-1; D ambiguous. Germline V lookup: CDR1 DFQATT, CDR2 SNEGSKA (reference sequence). The CDR3 loop spans 12 amino acids. V was cut by 3 bases and J by 6 bases, with 9 bases left in between. The CDR3: CSASPATNEQFF. CDR3 coding DNA: TGCAGTGCTAGTCCCGCGACCAATGAGCAGTTCTTC.

This clonotype turned up a few times. The V gene is TRBV19, the J gene TRBJ2-3; D might be TRBD1 (6 bases). The CDR3 has 13 amino acids. Germline-derived CDR1 and CDR2 are LNHDA and SQIVND (reference sequence). Trimming took off 3 bases at V and 8 bases at J, with 12 bases between the two ends. This CDR3 reads CASSMWTVPTQYF. Here the CDR3 DNA reads TGTGCCAGTAGTATGTGGACAGTCCCTACGCAGTATTTT.

This clonotype was detected only a few times. Being one base from a much bigger clone, this may be a read error. The rearrangement links TRBV29-1 to TRBJ2-7, with 7 bases aligning to TRBD2. In germline, CDR1 is SQVTM, CDR2 ANQGSEA. V was pared by 6 bases and J by 7 bases, with 18 bases of the junction left unmatched. The CDR3 runs to 15 residues. The CDR3 here is CSVPVTSYRAGEQYF. The DNA of the CDR3 is TGCAGCGTACCAGTGACTAGCTATCGAGCGGGTGAGCAGTACTTC.

The table lists this clonotype with many counts. CDR3 bases: TGCAGCGTAGGACAGGGGACTTTTGGGCGGAATGAGCAGTTCTTC. Translation gives CSVGQGTFGRNEQFF. V is TRBV29-1 and J is TRBJ2-1; 9 bases fit TRBD1. The CDR3 covers 15 residues. V lost 6 bases, J lost 7 bases, and 13 bases stayed unmatched. Germline CDR1 is SQVTM and CDR2 is ANQGSEA.

Many counts were recorded for this clonotype. The chain is built from TRBV29-1 and TRBJ2-1, with 11 positions matching TRBD2. Germline trimming cut 5 bases from V and 4 bases from J; bases unmatched to any gene: 10. The germline gives CDR1 SQVTM, CDR2 ANQGSEA. The CDR3 contains 16 residues. CDR3 sequence: CSVFSGRAGYYNEQFF. The CDR3 DNA reads TGCAGCGTTTTTAGCGGGAGGGCCGGTTATTACAATGAGCAGTTCTTC.

This clonotype has just a few counts. A much more abundant neighbour one base away suggests this may be a read error. The rearrangement links TRBV10-3 to TRBJ2-3; 7 nucleotides match TRBD2. The CDR3 length is 13 residues. The germline gives CDR1 ENHRY, CDR2 SYGVKD. Written as DNA, the CDR3 is TGTGCCATCACGGGAGGAAGAGCAGATACGCAGTGTTTT. Its protein is CAITGGRADTQCF.

The rearrangement links TRBV11-2 to TRBJ2-1; 9 nucleotides align to TRBD2. The CDR3 is 16 amino acids. Losses at the gene ends were 4 bases for V and 7 bases for J; bases not matched to a gene: 11. In germline, CDR1 is SGHAT, CDR2 FQNNGV. This chain's CDR3 is CASSSRLAVSLNEQFF. DNA of the CDR3: TGTGCCAGCAGCTCACGACTAGCGGTTTCCTTAAATGAGCAGTTCTTC.

Concerning this clonotype: A clone one base away is much larger, so this may be a read error. In this CDR3 the conserved last residue, phenylalanine or tryptophan, is missing, so a read error is likely. The V call is TRBV28, the J call TRBJ2-3, with D possibly being TRBD1 (6 bases). V shed 9 bases and J shed 3 bases, with 13 bases lying between them. There are 13 residues in the CDR3. In germline, CDR1 is MDHEN, CDR2 SYDVKM. The CDR3 spells CASLDRMTDTQYL. The CDR3 DNA is TGTGCCAGTCTCGACAGGATGACAGATACGCAGTATCTT.

This clonotype was picked up many times. The gene calls are TRBV27 and TRBJ2-3, with unresolved D. The germline V gene has CDR1 MNHEY and CDR2 SMNVEV (reference sequence). The CDR3 is 18 residues long. Trimming removed 5 bases from V and 0 bases from J, with 21 bases in between. The CDR3 sequence is CASSQMFRAATSTDTQYF. The DNA for the CDR3 is TGTGCCAGCAGTCAAATGTTCCGGGCCGCGACTAGCACAGATACGCAGTATTTT.

As for this clonotype: With a far larger clone one base away, a read error is the likely cause. Here the CDR3 reads CASSFRTVDEEQCF. In DNA form, the CDR3 reads TGTGCCAGCAGCTTCAGGACCGTCGATGAAGAGCAGTGCTTC. The V gene is TRBV11-2, the J gene TRBJ2-1; D remains unclear. The germline V gene has CDR1 SGHAT and CDR2 FQNNGV. This CDR3 region has 14 residues.